A single sample is the source of the 8 T cell receptor beta chains below, sequenced in a study of CD8 T cells in ankylosing spondylitis. Study-wide findings and caveats: What appeared characteristic of ankylosing spondylitis blood was a TCR beta motif of eight highly homologous variants.

TCRdb passed the 5' RACE reads through MiXCR, listing each CDR3 protein once. Among hundreds of thousands of distinct CDR3 sequences listed, 25% to 30% were seen once. The antigens these receptors bind are not known. The sample taken for sequencing was blood, either unsorted or a sorted T cell fraction (not recorded which). These receptors originate from a male donor with ankylosing spondylitis.

V gene TRBV6-1 combines with J gene TRBJ2-1, with TRBD2 matching over 14 bases. Germline assignment: CDR1 MNHNS and CDR2 SASEGT. CDR3 length: 16 residues. Trimming at V came to 6 bases and at J to 1 base, leaving 2 bases not matched to a gene. The CDR3 nucleotides read TGTGCCAGCAGGGGACTAGCGGGAGAGTCCTACAATGAGCAGTTCTTC. This gives the protein CASRGLAGESYNEQFF.

This clonotype was seen a handful of times. The chain carries TRBV20-1 and TRBJ1-5; TRBD1 agrees at 8 bases. Germline assignment: CDR1 DFQATT and CDR2 SNEGSKA (reference sequence). The CDR3 is 15 amino acids. The V gene end was trimmed by 4 bases and the J gene end by 2 bases; junction bases not matched to a gene: 7. CDR3 in DNA: TGCAGTGCTAAGGGGAACAGGGGGGGCAATCAGCCCCAGCATTTT. This codes for CSAKGNRGGNQPQHF.

The chain couples TRBV6-1 to TRBJ2-2; possibly TRBD1 or TRBD2 for D (6 bases each). This CDR3 region has 17 residues. CDR1 and CDR2 from the germline V gene are MNHNS and SASEGT. Trimming took off 0 bases at V and 6 bases at J, with 17 bases between the two ends. The CDR3 sequence: CASSEALPGAFAGELFF. CDR3 nucleotides: TGTGCCAGCAGTGAAGCGCTTCCGGGGGCTTTCGCCGGGGAGCTGTTTTTT.

This clonotype was detected only a few times. CDR3 sequence (DNA): TGTGCCAGCACCCGCGGACAGTCGATGAATACGCAGTATTTT. Translated: CASTRGQSMNTQYF. The rearrangement uses TRBV11-2 and TRBJ2-3; D may be TRBD1 (6 bases). The CDR3 has 14 residues. Trimming took 7 bases from V and 7 from J, leaving 18 bases between them. CDR1 SGHAT and CDR2 FQNNGV come from the germline V gene. Filled out from reference TRBV11-2 and TRBJ2-3, the complete variable domain reads EAGVAQSPRYKIIEKRQSVAFWCNPISGHATLYWYQQILGQGPKLLIQFQNNGVVDDSQLPKDRFSAERLKGVDSTLKIQPAKLEDSAVYLCASTRGQSMNTQYFGPGTRLTVL.

The V gene is TRBV5-1, the J gene TRBJ2-7; no clear D. The germline gives CDR1 SGHRS, CDR2 YFSETQ. The CDR3 has 13 amino acids. Between the trimmed V and J ends, which lost 2 bases and 6 bases, there was a span of 12 bases. The CDR3 region is CASSFSGEVEQYF. As DNA, the CDR3 is TGCGCCAGCAGCTTCTCGGGCGAAGTCGAGCAGTACTTC.

Only a few counts were recorded for this clonotype. The rearrangement uses TRBV20-1 and TRBJ2-1; D is uncertain. This CDR3 spans 15 amino acids. Germline V gene data show CDR1 as DFQATT and CDR2 as SNEGSKA (reference sequence). V was trimmed by 0 bases and J by 0 bases, leaving 9 bases between them. In nucleotides, the CDR3 is TGCAGTGCTAGAGACATTCATAGCTCCTACAATGAGCAGTTCTTC. This encodes CSARDIHSSYNEQFF.

The chain uses TRBV7-9 and TRBJ1-1; no clear D. V was trimmed by 4 bases and J by 5 bases, leaving 14 bases between them. Germline V gene data show CDR1 as SEHNR and CDR2 as FQNEAQ (reference sequence). The CDR3 is 14 amino acids. CDR3 sequence (DNA): TGTGCCAGCAGCTCCCAGTCGGGTGATACTGAAGCTTTCTTT. Protein product: CASSSQSGDTEAFF.

The sample holds a few counts of this clonotype. V and J are TRBV20-1 and TRBJ2-7; D not certain. Germline CDR1 is DFQATT and CDR2 is SNEGSKA (reference sequence). The V end lost 3 bases, the J end lost 1 base, and 7 bases lay between the germline ends. This CDR3 has 12 residues. The CDR3 DNA reads as TGCAGTGCTAGCGCGACGTCCTACGAGCAGTACTTC. This sequence encodes CSASATSYEQYF.